This entry lists 9 T cell receptor beta chains sequenced from one sample in a study of blood T cell repertoires in COVID-19. Some clones are missing from TCRdb's copy, which holds only in-frame ones; the method was immunoSEQ multiplex PCR. Among over 100,000 clones listed, 80% to 90% were seen once. The sample consisted of peripheral blood. The receptors come from a human donor with acute or convalescent COVID-19. The donor label of this sample is uncertain.

V gene TRBV6-5 combines with J gene TRBJ2-7; D call uncertain. This CDR3 is 11 amino acids long. Germline V CDR1 and CDR2: MNHEY, SVGAGI. V was trimmed by 8 bases and J by 3 bases, leaving 8 bases between them. Here the CDR3 reads CASQLYYEQYF. The DNA of the CDR3 is TGTGCCAGCCAACTGTACTACGAGCAGTACTTC.

The genes are TRBV5-5 and TRBJ1-1, with D possibly TRBD1 on 5 matching bases. Germline lookup yields CDR1 SGHKS and CDR2 YYEKEE (reference sequence). V was pared by 4 bases and J by 0 bases, with 10 bases between. The CDR3 runs 14 residues. The CDR3 DNA is TGTGCCAGCAGCGTGACAGTGATGAACACTGAAGCTTTCTTT. It codes for CASSVTVMNTEAFF.

V and J are TRBV29-1 and TRBJ1-1, with TRBD1 as a possible D gene (6 bases). The CDR3 contains 14 residues. Germline V gene lookup returns CDR1 SQVTM and CDR2 ANQGSEA. Trimming left V 7 bases short and J 0 bases short, with 15 bases between. CDR3 DNA sequence: TGCAGCGCTAGGACAGTTATCATGAACACTGAAGCTTTCTTT. It translates to CSARTVIMNTEAFF.

The genes are TRBV6-6 and TRBJ1-5; weak D call: TRBD1 (6 bases). V was trimmed by 6 bases and J by 8 bases, leaving 23 bases between them. This CDR3 contains 16 residues. Germline V gene lookup returns CDR1 MNHNY and CDR2 SVGAGI (reference sequence). The CDR3 region is CASSLPRDTLAKPQHF. Written as DNA, the CDR3 is TGTGCCAGCAGCCTTCCCCGGGACACCCTGGCGAAGCCCCAGCATTTT.

This clone was observed a handful of times. J is TRBJ1-3 and V is TRBV5-1; maybe TRBD1 (6 bases). The CDR3 extends over 15 amino acids. The ends were cut back, 3 bases at V and 0 bases at J, with 10 bases in the middle. Germline V CDR1 and CDR2: SGHRS, YFSETQ. The chain's CDR3 is CASSSGGISGNTIYF. The DNA for the CDR3 is TGCGCCAGCAGCTCGGGGGGCATCTCTGGAAACACCATATATTTT.

The chain employs TRBV18 and TRBJ2-2; 8 nucleotides agree with TRBD1. V shed 5 bases, J shed 6 bases, and the junction held 8 bases outside the gene matches. In germline, CDR1 is KGHSH, CDR2 LQKENI. This CDR3 is 15 amino acids long. Here the CDR3 reads CASSSGTGFAGELFF. In DNA, the CDR3 is TGTGCCAGCTCATCCGGGACAGGTTTCGCCGGGGAGCTGTTTTTT.

This chain joins TRBV5-5 and TRBJ2-5; possibly TRBD1 for D (6 bases). The ends were cut back, 4 bases at V and 3 bases at J, with 13 bases in the middle. The germline CDR1 and CDR2 sequences are SGHKS and YYEKEE (reference sequence). This CDR3 is built from 14 residues. CDR3 DNA sequence: TGTGCCAGCAGCCCGGGACAACTTGAAGAGACCCAGTACTTC. Translated, it gives CASSPGQLEETQYF.

This clone was observed a few times. The J gene is TRBJ1-6, the V gene TRBV21-1; TRBD1, the D gene given by the table, was not confirmed from the DNA. TRBV21-1 is a documented pseudogene. This CDR3 has 15 residues. Written as DNA, the CDR3 is TGTGCCAGCAGCAAAGTAAGACAGGAAGGTTCACCCCTCCACTTT. Encoded protein: CASSKVRQEGSPLHF.

The rearrangement uses TRBV28 and TRBJ2-3; 9 bases agree with TRBD2. V shed 4 bases and J 2 bases; nucleotides not matched to a gene: 13. The CDR3 covers 18 residues. Germline assignment: CDR1 MDHEN and CDR2 SYDVKM. The CDR3 sequence: CASSYSLRSGGYTDTQYF. The DNA for the CDR3 is TGTGCCAGCAGTTACTCCCTGCGTAGCGGGGGCTACACAGATACGCAGTATTTT.